One T cell receptor beta chain is described in this entry. The data belong to a study of blood T cells in healthy people across ages. Germline CDR1 SGHNT, CDR2 YYREEE (reference sequence). This CDR3 spans 11 amino acids. V was trimmed by 5 bases and J by 10 bases, leaving 13 bases between them. A second PCR of about 6 to 12 cycles used a sample-barcoded 5' primer and a J-beta primer mix. MiXCR, applied by TCRdb to the 5' RACE reads, yields one record per CDR3 protein. The table has some 780,000 distinct CDR3 sequences, 56% seen once. The chain carries TRBV5-4 and TRBJ2-7; tentatively, D is TRBD1 (6 bases). Input material: blood. The TCR sequence derives from a man aged 35 to 55 in good health. The CDR3 sequence: CASRTGTEQYF. The CDR3 nucleotides read TGTGCCAGCAGAACAGGGACGGAACAGTACTTC.